This TCR beta chain emerged from a study of cytomegalovirus exposure and HLA in healthy donors. Points from the study as a whole: There were 150 to 200 TCR beta chains listed as cytomegalovirus-associated. Rare TCR sequences predominated, though certain public TCRs were found in many donors. In a later analysis, first-cohort TCR clusters were found to tend to co-occur in the approximately 120 validation repertoires.

Sequencing was performed with immunoSEQ multiplex PCR; in TCRdb, only in-frame clones are kept and a portion is missing. The data hold some 170,000 clones, with roughly nine tenths observed a single time. The donors were part of the validation cohort of 120 subjects. That cohort was separate from the first cohort, which comprised 666 subjects. Germline V gives CDR1 MNHEY, CDR2 SMNVEV (reference sequence). V was pared by 8 bases and J by 3 bases, with 6 bases of the junction left unmatched. The CDR3 runs 13 residues. This clone was seen more than once but under ten times. Its specificity is unknown. The receptor's source is a woman aged 30 to 39 in good health and CMV-seronegative. The material sequenced was PBMCs. V usage is TRBV27 and J usage is TRBJ1-1; 7 bases map to TRBD1. The CDR3 is CASSLQGYTEAFF. The CDR3 coding sequence is TGTGCCAGCTCATTACAGGGGTACACTGAAGCTTTCTTT.